This record covers a single TCR beta chain. Its antigen is undetermined. This sample was taken from a study of Tregs in tolerant kidney transplant recipients. Study-wide points: Validation in larger populations is needed because few patients were studied. Changing PCR primers prevented nucleotide comparison between some patients' samples. In tolerant patients, donor-specific Tregs outgrew total Tregs, suggesting antigen-driven expansion. Tregs expanded with activated donor B cells seemed most donor-specific.

Germline-derived CDR1 and CDR2 are SGDLS and YYNGEE. V lost 3 bases, J lost 0 bases, and 21 bases lay in between. The CDR3 loop spans 18 amino acids. The table came from immunoSEQ multiplex PCR; TCRdb's copy has only in-frame clones and leaves some out. The sample yields about 110,000 clones, 90% seen once. This sequence originates from a human donor who received a combined kidney and bone marrow transplant. This chain links TRBV9 with TRBJ1-2; tentatively, D is TRBD1 (6 bases). The sample here was CD4+ T cells from blood, taken before the transplant. Here the CDR3 reads CASSARFRGPSANYGYTF. CDR3 DNA: TGTGCCAGCAGCGCCAGATTCAGGGGTCCATCAGCTAACTATGGCTACACCTTC.